A single sample gave rise to the 6 T cell receptor beta chains below, sequenced in a study of molecular identifiers for immune sequencing clone quantification. One entry per CDR3 protein results from TCRdb running MiXCR on the PCR reads. The table includes about 640,000 distinct CDR3 sequences, less than 20% detected once. Sample: naive CD8+ T cells from blood, with Jurkat cell RNA spiked in. Subset denoted: FACS-sorted CD8+CD4-CCR7+CD45RA+ naive T cells. The receptors stem from a human donor in good health. Some libraries in this study had Jurkat cell RNA spiked in.

This clonotype was observed many times. The chain uses TRBV2 and TRBJ2-3; 8 nucleotides align to TRBD2. The CDR3 has 18 residues. Per germline, CDR1 SNHLY and CDR2 FYNNEI. V lost 0 bases to trimming and J lost 1 base; unmatched junction nucleotides: 9. The CDR3 nucleotides read TGTGCCAGCAGTGAAGCGCTTAGCGGGGTTGTCGGCACAGATACGCAGTATTTT. It codes for CASSEALSGVVGTDTQYF.

This clonotype has more than one count but fewer than ten. The chain employs TRBV7-9 and TRBJ2-5; 7 bases are shared with TRBD1. There are 15 residues in the CDR3. Germline-derived CDR1 and CDR2 are SEHNR and FQNEAQ (reference sequence). The J segment lost 0 bases and the V segment lost 5 bases, leaving 6 bases of the junction unmatched. The DNA of the CDR3 is TGTGCCAGCAGCGAGAGGGACAGCTACCAAGAGACCCAGTACTTC. Protein sequence: CASSERDSYQETQYF.

This clonotype was detected only a few times. The V call is TRBV4-1, the J call TRBJ2-7; tentatively, D is TRBD2 (6 bases). Trimming stripped 3 bases from V and 7 bases from J, with 13 bases between. The CDR3 has 13 residues. Germline assignment: CDR1 MGHRA and CDR2 YSYEKL. The CDR3 is CASSHGTLGEQYF. The DNA for the CDR3 is TGCGCCAGCAGCCATGGGACTTTGGGAGAGCAGTACTTC.

This chain joins TRBV20-1 and TRBJ2-3, with 10 bases identical to TRBD2. With V trimmed by 3 bases and J by 4 bases, 10 bases remained unmatched. Germline-derived CDR1 and CDR2 are DFQATT and SNEGSKA (reference sequence). The CDR3 extends over 16 amino acids. The CDR3 loop reads CSASGTAGGIADTQYF. The DNA of the CDR3 is TGCAGTGCTAGTGGGACAGCGGGGGGGATCGCAGATACGCAGTATTTT.

The table lists this clonotype with a few counts. This sequence joins TRBV9 and TRBJ2-5; no clear D. Trimming took off 5 bases at V and 0 bases at J, with 11 bases between the two ends. The CDR3 covers 14 residues. Germline values: CDR1 SGDLS, CDR2 YYNGEE. The CDR3 region has the DNA TGTGCCAGCAGTACCGGAACCTACCAAGAGACCCAGTACTTC. Its translation: CASSTGTYQETQYF.

This clonotype was seen a few times. The chain couples TRBV3-1 to TRBJ2-1; maybe TRBD1 (6 bases). Germline assignment: CDR1 LGHDT and CDR2 YNNKEL (reference sequence). The V end lost 2 bases, the J end lost 10 bases, and 12 bases lay between the germline ends. The CDR3 covers 13 residues. This CDR3 is CASSQYDRREQFF. The DNA of the CDR3 is TGTGCCAGCAGCCAATATGACAGGCGGGAGCAGTTCTTC.